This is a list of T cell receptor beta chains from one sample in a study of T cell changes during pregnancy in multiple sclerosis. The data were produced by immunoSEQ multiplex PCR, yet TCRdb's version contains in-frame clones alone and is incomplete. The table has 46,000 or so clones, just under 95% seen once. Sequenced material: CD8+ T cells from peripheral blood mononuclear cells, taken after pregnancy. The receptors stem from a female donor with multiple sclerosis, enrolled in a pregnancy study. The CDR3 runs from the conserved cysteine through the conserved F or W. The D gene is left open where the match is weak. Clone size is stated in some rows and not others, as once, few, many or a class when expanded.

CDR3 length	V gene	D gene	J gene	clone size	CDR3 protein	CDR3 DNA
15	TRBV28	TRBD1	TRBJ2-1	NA	CASSLDRGPYNEQFF	TGTGCCAGCAGTTTGGACAGGGGGCCGTACAATGAGCAGTTCTTC
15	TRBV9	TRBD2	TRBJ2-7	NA	CASSAHWTSLYEQYF	TGTGCCAGCAGCGCCCATTGGACTAGCCTCTACGAGCAGTACTTC
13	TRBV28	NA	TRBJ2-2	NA	CASGRRGTGELFF	TGTGCCAGCGGGAGGAGGGGTACCGGGGAGCTGTTTTTT
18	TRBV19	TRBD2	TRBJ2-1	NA	CASSPGTSDNLAYNEQFF	TGTGCCAGTAGTCCCGGGACTAGCGACAACCTTGCCTACAATGAGCAGTTCTTC
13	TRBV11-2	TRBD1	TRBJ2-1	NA	CASSLVTGDEQFF	TGTGCCAGCAGCTTAGTCACAGGGGATGAGCAGTTCTTC
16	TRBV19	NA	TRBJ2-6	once	CASSNRTASGANVLTF	TGTGCCAGTAGTAACCGGACAGCATCTGGGGCCAACGTCCTGACTTTC
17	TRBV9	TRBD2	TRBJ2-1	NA	CASSVESSGRVGDEQFF	TGTGCCAGCAGCGTAGAGTCTAGCGGGAGGGTCGGGGATGAGCAGTTCTTC
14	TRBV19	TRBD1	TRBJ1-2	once	CASSIDRASYGYTF	TGTGCCAGTAGTATTGACAGGGCGTCCTATGGCTACACCTTC
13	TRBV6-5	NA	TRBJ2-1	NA	CASSPIPRVRQFF	TGTGCCAGCAGTCCCATCCCCAGGGTGAGGCAGTTCTTC
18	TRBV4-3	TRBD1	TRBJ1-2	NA	CASSQGQVAGVRDYGYTF	TGCGCCAGCAGCCAGGGACAGGTCGCGGGTGTTCGAGACTATGGCTACACCTTC
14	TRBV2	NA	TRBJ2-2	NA	CASSGAGKGGELFF	TGTGCCAGCAGTGGGGCAGGGAAGGGCGGGGAGCTGTTTTTT
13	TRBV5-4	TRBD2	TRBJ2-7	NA	CASSLKAGYEQYF	TGTGCCAGCAGCTTGAAAGCGGGGTACGAGCAGTACTTC
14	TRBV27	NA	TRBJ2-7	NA	CASFSAQGLREQYF	TGTGCCAGCTTCTCCGCCCAGGGGCTGCGGGAGCAGTACTTC
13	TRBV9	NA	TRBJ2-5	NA	CASISGYQETQYF	TGTGCCAGCATCAGCGGGTACCAAGAGACCCAGTACTTC
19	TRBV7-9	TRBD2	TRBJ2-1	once	CASSYPAGRTSRNYNEQFF	TGTGCCAGCAGCTACCCCGCTGGAAGGACTAGTCGGAACTACAATGAGCAGTTCTTC
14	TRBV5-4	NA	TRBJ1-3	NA	CASSLSGSGNTIYF	TGTGCCAGCAGCTTGTCAGGGTCTGGAAACACCATATATTTT
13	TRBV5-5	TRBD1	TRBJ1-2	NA	CASYDREGYGYTF	TGTGCCAGTTACGACAGGGAAGGCTATGGCTACACCTTC
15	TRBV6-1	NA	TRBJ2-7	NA	CASSEKQGTRYEQYF	TGTGCCAGCAGTGAAAAGCAGGGGACGAGGTACGAGCAGTACTTC
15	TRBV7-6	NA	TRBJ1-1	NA	CASSPGSEGNTEAFF	TGTGCCAGCAGCCCGGGGTCTGAGGGGAACACTGAAGCTTTCTTT
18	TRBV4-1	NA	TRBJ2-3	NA	CASSQDTWTEGHTDTQYF	TGCGCCAGCAGCCAAGATACATGGACGGAGGGCCACACAGATACGCAGTATTTT
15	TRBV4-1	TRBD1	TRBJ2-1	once	CASSHTQGAGNEQFF	TGCGCCAGCAGCCATACACAGGGGGCTGGGAATGAGCAGTTCTTC
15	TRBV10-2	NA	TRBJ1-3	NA	CASSEQVHSGNTIYF	TGCGCCAGCAGTGAACAGGTTCACTCTGGAAACACCATATATTTT
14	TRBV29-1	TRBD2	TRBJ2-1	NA	CSVAAGGPRDEQFF	TGCAGCGTTGCAGCGGGAGGGCCGAGGGATGAGCAGTTCTTC
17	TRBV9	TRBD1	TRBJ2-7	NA	CASSVNDRTGGSYEQYF	TGTGCCAGCAGCGTTAATGACCGGACAGGGGGCTCCTACGAGCAGTACTTC
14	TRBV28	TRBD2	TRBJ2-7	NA	CASSLGLSNYEQYF	TGTGCCAGCAGTTTGGGACTATCAAACTACGAGCAGTACTTC
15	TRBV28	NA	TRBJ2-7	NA	CASYDRGDLGYEQYF	TGTGCCAGTTACGATAGGGGCGACTTGGGCTACGAGCAGTACTTC
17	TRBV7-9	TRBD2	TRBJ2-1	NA	CASSLGLAGGRGNEQFF	TGTGCCAGCAGCTTGGGATTAGCGGGAGGGCGGGGGAATGAGCAGTTCTTC
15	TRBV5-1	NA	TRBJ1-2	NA	CASSLTDRDNYGYTF	TGCGCCAGCAGCTTGACCGACAGAGATAACTATGGCTACACCTTC
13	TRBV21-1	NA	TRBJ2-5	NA	CASQHEVVETQYF	TGTGCCAGCCAACACGAGGTGGTGGAGACCCAGTACTTC
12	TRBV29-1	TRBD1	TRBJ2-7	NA	CSVRDRGFEQYF	TGCAGCGTCAGGGACAGGGGGTTCGAGCAGTACTTC
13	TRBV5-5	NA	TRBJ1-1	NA	CASSFRGGTEAFF	TGTGCCAGCAGCTTCAGGGGTGGCACTGAAGCTTTCTTT
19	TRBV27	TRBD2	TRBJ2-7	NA	CASTNLGTNRQEGVYEQYF	TGTGCCAGCACTAACCTCGGGACTAACCGCCAGGAGGGCGTCTACGAGCAGTACTTC
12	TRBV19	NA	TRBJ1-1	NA	CASREGYTEAFF	TGTGCCAGTAGGGAGGGATACACTGAAGCTTTCTTT
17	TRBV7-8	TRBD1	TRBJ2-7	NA	CASSSPRDRGQSDEQYF	TGTGCCAGCAGCTCACCCCGGGACAGGGGGCAAAGCGACGAGCAGTACTTC